The 25 T cell receptor beta chains listed next were all sequenced from one sample in a study of control samples from healthy donors and cancer patients. The data were produced by immunoSEQ multiplex PCR, yet TCRdb's version contains in-frame clones alone and is incomplete. The sample holds around 30,000 clones, approximately 93% seen once. The sample was blood. These receptors were obtained from a man in his 60s in good health.

The chain combines TRBV10-3 with TRBJ1-2; D unclear. V was clipped by 2 bases and J by 8 bases, with 18 bases between them. The CDR3 length is 15 residues. Germline lookup yields CDR1 ENHRY and CDR2 SYGVKD. The chain's CDR3 is CAISERVGGISGYTF. CDR3 coding DNA: TGTGCCATCAGTGAGCGGGTAGGAGGGATAAGCGGCTACACCTTC.

As concerns this clone: Other DNA sequences in the sample encode the same CDR3. V gene TRBV11-1 combines with J gene TRBJ1-4; 8 bases line up with TRBD1. The CDR3 totals 15 residues. The ends lost 5 bases at V and 5 bases at J; junction bases unmatched: 7. Germline CDR1 reads SGHAT; CDR2 reads FQDESV (reference sequence). CDR3 DNA sequence: TGTGCCAGCAGCCGCCGGACAGGGTGGAATGAAAAACTGTTTTTT. Translation gives CASSRRTGWNEKLFF.

As concerns this clone: An end of the junction differs from the germline gene, which may be a read error. The V gene is TRBV29-1, the J gene TRBJ1-2, with D possibly matching TRBD1 (6 bases). Germline lookup yields CDR1 SQVTM and CDR2 ANQGSEA. There are 12 residues in the CDR3. The CDR3, as DNA: TGCAGCGTGGAAGACAGGCTAAATGGCTACACCTTC. It yields the protein CSVEDRLNGYTF.

The chain uses TRBV11-2 and TRBJ1-2, with D uncertain. CDR3 length equals 14 residues. V lost 0 bases and J lost 0, with 5 bases in between. CDR1 and CDR2 from the germline V gene are SGHAT and FQNNGV. CDR3 nucleotides: TGTGCCAGCAGCTTAGACGCCGCTAACTATGGCTACACCTTC. Translated, it gives CASSLDAANYGYTF.

The rearrangement uses TRBV28 and TRBJ2-5; D possibly matches TRBD1 or TRBD2 (5 bases each). The CDR3 runs 16 residues. Looked up from germline, CDR1 is MDHEN and CDR2 is SYDVKM. The ends were cut back, 6 bases at V and 4 bases at J, with 21 bases in the middle. The CDR3 sequence is CASSNILGAGPETQYF. CDR3 DNA sequence: TGTGCCAGCAGCAATATCCTCGGGGCAGGGCCAGAGACCCAGTACTTC.

The genes are TRBV6-5 and TRBJ1-3; 7 nucleotides match TRBD1. V lost 7 bases to trimming and J lost 4 bases; unmatched junction nucleotides: 4. Germline CDR1 and CDR2: MNHEY and SVGAGI. The length of the CDR3 is 13 residues. CDR3 DNA: TGTGCCAGCAAGGCGACAGGGGGAAACACCATATATTTT. This gives the protein CASKATGGNTIYF.

This chain connects TRBV19 to TRBJ2-7; D is uncertain. The germline V gene encodes CDR1 LNHDA and CDR2 SQIVND (reference sequence). V lost 3 bases, J lost 2 bases, and 11 bases lay in between. This CDR3 spans 14 amino acids. The CDR3 DNA reads TGTGCCAGTAGTATTTCGGACGGAGCCTACGAGCAGTACTTC. Residues: CASSISDGAYEQYF.

This clone came up once. CDR3 sequence reads: CASSRGSTGGFGAFF. CDR3 nucleotides: TGTGCCAGCAGCAGAGGTTCGACAGGGGGCTTCGGAGCTTTCTTT. This sequence joins TRBV5-6 and TRBJ1-1; TRBD1 agrees at 10 bases. From germline, CDR1 is SGHDT and CDR2 YYEEEE. The CDR3 sequence is 15 residues long. The trim removed 4 bases at V and 10 bases at J, leaving 13 bases unmatched.

J is TRBJ2-7 and V is TRBV3-1 (or the pseudogene TRBV3-2); no reliable D call. This CDR3 has 15 residues. Germline CDR1 is LGHDT and CDR2 is YNNKEL (reference sequence). Trimming left V 4 bases short and J 0 bases short, with 13 bases between. Here the CDR3 reads CASSPLAWSSYEQYF. DNA for the CDR3: TGTGCCAGCAGCCCCCTCGCGTGGTCCTCCTACGAGCAGTACTTC.

The chain is built from TRBV21-1 and TRBJ1-5; the table's D call, TRBD1, was not checked against the DNA. TRBV21-1 is a pseudogene. The CDR3 is 14 residues long. For the CDR3, the DNA is TGTGCCAGCAGCGCAGGACAGTTCAATCAGCCCCAGCATTTT. Translating gives CASSAGQFNQPQHF.

The chain carries TRBV6-4 and TRBJ2-1; 11 bases line up with TRBD2. Trimming cost V 4 bases and J 4 bases; bases outside gene matches: 6. This CDR3 comprises 16 residues. Germline V gene data show CDR1 as MRHNA and CDR2 as SNTAGT. The CDR3 coding sequence is TGTGCCAGCAGTGTTACGGGACTAGCGGCTTACAATGAGCAGTTCTTC. It specifies CASSVTGLAAYNEQFF.

This clone has just a few counts. The chain couples TRBV30 to TRBJ2-7; a possible D gene is TRBD1 (5 bases). Germline CDR1 GTSNPN, CDR2 SVGIG (reference sequence). This CDR3 comprises 13 residues. Trimming removed 4 bases at V and 2 bases at J, with 12 bases between. For the CDR3, the DNA is TGTGCCTGGAAGGGCAGGGAAACCTACGAGCAGTACTTC. Residues: CAWKGRETYEQYF.

V and J are TRBV10-3 and TRBJ1-3, with D maybe TRBD1 (5 bases). Trimming left V 6 bases short and J 0 bases short, with 12 bases between. There are 15 residues in the CDR3. CDR1 and CDR2 from the germline V gene are ENHRY and SYGVKD. The CDR3 nucleotides are TGTGCCATCAGAGGGGACGGTGCCTCTGGAAACACCATATATTTT. Protein: CAIRGDGASGNTIYF.

The chain employs TRBV18 and TRBJ1-5, with D possibly being TRBD1 (6 bases). Looked up from germline, CDR1 is KGHSH and CDR2 is LQKENI. The V and J ends lost 0 bases and 5 bases respectively, with 8 bases between them. The CDR3 totals 14 residues. Here the CDR3 reads CASSPPPGDQPQHF. In DNA, the CDR3 is TGTGCCAGCTCACCACCGCCAGGGGATCAGCCCCAGCATTTT.

Here the CDR3 reads CASSPTSSLAGGRTDTQYF. The CDR3, as DNA: TGTGCCAGCAGCCCTACATCATCTCTAGCGGGGGGGCGCACAGATACGCAGTATTTT. V usage is TRBV14 and J usage is TRBJ2-3; 12 nucleotides match TRBD2. The CDR3 is 19 amino acids. V gave up 4 bases and J gave up 1 base; unmatched junction bases: 12. The germline gives CDR1 SGHDN, CDR2 FVKESK.

This chain uses TRBV19 with TRBJ1-2; TRBD1 matches at 9 bases. This CDR3 is built from 12 residues. Unmatched junction bases numbered 3, after V lost 5 bases and J lost 8 bases. CDR1 and CDR2 (germline): LNHDA, SQIVND (reference sequence). In DNA, the CDR3 is TGTGCCAGTAGTGGACAGGGGATCGGCTACACCTTC. It specifies CASSGQGIGYTF.

This clone was seen a single time. This chain connects TRBV7-9 to TRBJ2-3; the D gene could be TRBD1 or TRBD2 (7 bases each). The CDR3 length is 16 residues. Germline assignment: CDR1 SEHNR and CDR2 FQNEAQ (reference sequence). V was clipped by 3 bases and J by 4 bases, with 17 bases between them. The CDR3 sequence is CASSFRKQGRADTQYF. The CDR3, as DNA: TGTGCCAGCAGCTTTCGTAAACAGGGGAGGGCAGATACGCAGTATTTT. Based on the CDR3 plus reference TRBV7-9 and TRBJ2-3, the full variable domain is DTGVSQNPRHKITKRGQNVTFRCDPISEHNRLYWYRQTLGQGPEFLTYFQNEAQLEKSRLLSDRFSAERPKGSFSTLEIQRTEQGDSAMYLCASSFRKQGRADTQYFGPGTRLTVL.

Note on this clone: Other DNA sequences within the sample encode an identical CDR3. The chain joins TRBV3-1 (or the pseudogene TRBV3-2) to TRBJ1-1; TRBD1 matches at 7 bases. Germline trimming cut 4 bases from V and 7 bases from J; bases unmatched to any gene: 6. The CDR3 loop spans 13 amino acids. The germline gives CDR1 LGHDT, CDR2 YNNKEL (reference sequence). CDR3 sequence reads: CASSLPRGGEAFF. CDR3 coding DNA: TGTGCCAGCAGCCTACCCAGGGGGGGTGAAGCTTTCTTT.

The genes are TRBV5-1 and TRBJ2-2, with unresolved D. V was pared by 4 bases and J by 4 bases, with 8 bases between. The CDR3 is 13 amino acids. The germline gives CDR1 SGHRS, CDR2 YFSETQ. DNA for the CDR3: TGCGCCAGCAGCCGGCCGAGCACCGGGGAGCTGTTTTTT. It codes for CASSRPSTGELFF.

The rearrangement uses TRBV6-2 or TRBV6-3 and TRBJ1-2; D is unresolved. Germline V CDR1 and CDR2: MNHEY, SVGEGT. V was trimmed by 0 bases and J by 4 bases, leaving 12 bases between them. The CDR3 sequence is 15 residues long. CDR3 nucleotide sequence: TGTGCCAGCAGTTACTCGACCAGTTTGATCTATGGCTACACCTTC. Translation gives CASSYSTSLIYGYTF.

This clone was observed once. V is TRBV6-2 or TRBV6-3 and J is TRBJ1-2; no firm D call. Per the germline V gene, CDR1 is MNHEY and CDR2 is SVGEGT. The CDR3 sequence is 12 residues long. V gave up 4 bases and J gave up 7 bases, with 10 bases separating them. The CDR3 here is CASSSIGSGYTF. In nucleotides, the CDR3 is TGTGCCAGCAGTTCAATAGGCTCTGGCTACACCTTC.

The chain is built from TRBV29-1 and TRBJ2-1, with 7 nucleotides matching TRBD2. The junction had 4 bases not matched to a gene; V was cut back by 5 bases and J by 3 bases. The germline V gene encodes CDR1 SQVTM and CDR2 ANQGSEA. The CDR3 is 13 residues long. In DNA, the CDR3 is TGCAGCGTTTACCGGGACTACTACAATGAGCAGTTCTTC. Amino acids: CSVYRDYYNEQFF.

For the CDR3, the DNA is TGTGCCAGCAGCTCCCTGGTCGGCTCTGGAAACACCATATATTTT. Translating gives CASSSLVGSGNTIYF. V gene TRBV7-2 combines with J gene TRBJ1-3; no definite D call. Trimming shortened V by 4 bases and J by 0 bases, and 10 bases separated the two germline ends. CDR3 length equals 15 residues. Per germline, CDR1 SGHTA and CDR2 FQGNSA. Full variable domain (rest looked up from reference TRBV7-2 and TRBJ1-3): GAGVSQSPSNKVTEKGKDVELRCDPISGHTALYWYRQSLGQGLEFLIYFQGNSAPDKSGLPSDRFSAERTGGSVSTLTIQRTQQEDSAVYLCASSSLVGSGNTIYFGEGSWLTVV.

The rearrangement links TRBV18 to TRBJ2-2; 7 positions agree with TRBD1. V lost 2 bases and J lost 2; bases outside the gene matches: 5. The CDR3 sequence is 16 residues long. CDR1 KGHSH and CDR2 LQKENI come from the germline V gene. In DNA, the CDR3 is TGTGCCAGCTCACCATCGAGGGGGCTCAACACCGGGGAGCTGTTTTTT. Translation: CASSPSRGLNTGELFF.

The V gene is TRBV3-1 (or the pseudogene TRBV3-2), the J gene TRBJ1-2, with D possibly being TRBD1 (5 bases). Germline CDR1 and CDR2: LGHDT and YNNKEL (reference sequence). The CDR3 loop spans 15 amino acids. The V end was cut by 0 bases, the J end by 8 bases, with 16 bases between. The CDR3 here is CASSQEGRERKGYTF. The CDR3 bases are TGTGCCAGCAGCCAAGAGGGCAGGGAGAGGAAGGGCTACACCTTC.